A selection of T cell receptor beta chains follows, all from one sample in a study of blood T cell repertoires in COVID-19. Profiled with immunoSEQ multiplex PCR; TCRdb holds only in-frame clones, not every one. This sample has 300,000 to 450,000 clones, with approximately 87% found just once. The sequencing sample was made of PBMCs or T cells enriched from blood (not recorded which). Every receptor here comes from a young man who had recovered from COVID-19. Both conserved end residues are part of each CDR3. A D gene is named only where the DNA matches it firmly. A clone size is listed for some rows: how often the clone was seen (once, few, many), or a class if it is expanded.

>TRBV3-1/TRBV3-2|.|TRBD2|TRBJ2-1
CASSQPQRGGWYNEQFF
TGTGCCAGCAGCCAACCCCAGCGGGGGGGATGGTACAATGAGCAGTTCTTC
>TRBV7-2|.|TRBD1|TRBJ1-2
CASLSGTGYGYTF
TGTGCCAGCTTATCCGGGACAGGGTACGGCTACACCTTC
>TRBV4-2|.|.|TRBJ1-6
CASSQGQDNSPLHF
TGTGCCAGCAGCCAAGGGCAGGATAATTCACCCCTCCACTTT
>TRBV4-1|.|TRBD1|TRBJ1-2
CASSQGQGTYGYTF
TGCGCCAGCAGCCAGGGACAGGGAACTTATGGCTACACCTTC
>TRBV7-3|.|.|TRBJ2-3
CASSLAGTSWDTQYF
TGTGCCAGCAGCTTAGCCGGGACATCCTGGGATACGCAGTATTTT
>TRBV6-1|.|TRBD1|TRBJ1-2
CASSVGTGTSNYGYTF
TGTGCCAGCAGTGTCGGGACAGGGACATCGAACTATGGCTACACCTTC
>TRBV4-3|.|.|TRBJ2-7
CASSQEADARRKYF
TGCGCCAGCAGCCAAGAAGCTGATGCACGGAGGAAGTACTTC
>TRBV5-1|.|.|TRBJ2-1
CASSLGGQSYNEQFF
TGCGCCAGCAGCTTGGGCGGCCAGAGCTACAATGAGCAGTTCTTC
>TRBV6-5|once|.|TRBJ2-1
CASTPDTASEQFF
TGTGCCAGCACCCCGGACACAGCCAGTGAGCAGTTCTTC
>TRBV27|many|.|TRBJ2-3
CASSLSIPGVSTDTQYF
TGTGCCAGCAGTTTATCGATTCCGGGGGTTTCCACAGATACGCAGTATTTT
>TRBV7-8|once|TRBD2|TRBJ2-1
CASSLRASGGSYSYNEQFF
TGTGCCAGCAGCTTACGAGCTAGCGGGGGGTCATACTCCTACAATGAGCAGTTCTTC
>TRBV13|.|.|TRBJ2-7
CASSSGASYEQYF
TGTGCCAGCAGCTCAGGGGCCTCCTACGAGCAGTACTTC
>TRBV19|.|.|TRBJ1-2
CASRPVPVGLLGGYTF
TGTGCCAGTAGGCCCGTCCCAGTGGGCCTATTAGGTGGCTACACCTTC
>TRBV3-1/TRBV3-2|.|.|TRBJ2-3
CASSQWPSTDTQYF
TGTGCCAGCAGCCAATGGCCTTCCACAGATACGCAGTATTTT
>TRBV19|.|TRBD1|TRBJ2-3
CASADRDTDTQYF
TGTGCCAGCGCAGACAGGGATACAGATACGCAGTATTTT
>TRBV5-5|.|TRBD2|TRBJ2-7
CASSQRLAASSYEQYF
TGTGCCAGCAGCCAAAGACTAGCGGCGAGCTCCTACGAGCAGTACTTC
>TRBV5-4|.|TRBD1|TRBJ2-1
CASSSRDRADNEQFF
TGTGCCAGCAGCTCCCGGGACAGGGCCGACAATGAGCAGTTCTTC
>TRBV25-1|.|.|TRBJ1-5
CASGGGNSNQPQHF
TGTGCCAGCGGGGGGGGTAATAGCAATCAGCCCCAGCATTTT
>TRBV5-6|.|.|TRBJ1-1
CASSLVGEDTEAFF
TGTGCCAGCAGCTTGGTTGGGGAGGACACTGAAGCTTTCTTT
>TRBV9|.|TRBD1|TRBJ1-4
CASAIGQGAEKLFF
TGTGCCAGCGCGATAGGGCAGGGGGCTGAAAAACTGTTTTTT